These 24 T cell receptor beta chains were all obtained from the same sample, sequenced in a study of long-term antiretroviral therapy in people with HIV. Running of the v3.0 immunoSEQ assay took place at survey level. The data were produced by immunoSEQ multiplex PCR, yet TCRdb's version contains in-frame clones alone and is incomplete. The sample consists of about 17,000 clones, about three quarters of them appearing once. Specimen: unsorted PBMCs, collected roughly 2.1 years before starting antiretroviral therapy. These receptors all come from a man aged 25 to 45 with HIV.

This clone was counted between two and nine times. V gene TRBV19 combines with J gene TRBJ2-7; 7 bases map to TRBD1. V lost 6 bases and J lost 6; bases outside the gene matches: 8. The CDR3 runs to 13 residues. The germline V gene encodes CDR1 LNHDA and CDR2 SQIVND (reference sequence). This chain's CDR3 is CASSLRQGREQYF. CDR3 DNA: TGTGCCAGTAGCTTAAGACAGGGTCGCGAGCAGTACTTC.

V usage is TRBV7-9 and J usage is TRBJ2-5; a weak D match, TRBD2 (5 bases). The DNA end is more similar to TRBJ2-7, so the J call may be wrong. Germline lookup yields CDR1 SEHNR and CDR2 FQNEAQ (reference sequence). There are 11 residues in the CDR3. The CDR3 DNA reads TGTGCCAGCAGCGCGGGTAGCGAGCAGTACTTC. Protein: CASSAGSEQYF.

This clone has only a few counts. The chain employs TRBV2 and TRBJ1-5; D is undetermined. The CDR3 runs 12 residues. The germline gives CDR1 SNHLY, CDR2 FYNNEI. The V gene lost 7 bases and the J gene lost 3 bases, with 7 bases spanning the gap. Here the CDR3 reads CASNPPNQPQHF. The CDR3, as DNA: TGTGCCAGCAACCCCCCCAATCAGCCCCAGCATTTT.

The chain uses TRBV19 and TRBJ2-7, with 11 bases lining up with TRBD1. The CDR3 has 13 residues. The germline CDR1 and CDR2 sequences are LNHDA and SQIVND (reference sequence). After removal of 8 bases from V and 3 bases from J, the junction contained 3 bases not matched to a gene. The CDR3, as DNA: TGTGCCAGTTCCGGGACAGGGGGCTACGAGCAGTACTTC. Protein sequence: CASSGTGGYEQYF.

The CDR3 region is CASSFNSHASSTDTQYF. For the CDR3, the DNA is TGCGCCAGCAGCTTTAACAGTCACGCTTCTAGCACAGATACGCAGTATTTT. This chain joins TRBV5-1 and TRBJ2-3; D gene ambiguous. This CDR3 has 17 amino acids. Per germline, CDR1 SGHRS and CDR2 YFSETQ. V was shortened by 2 bases and J by 0 bases, with 16 bases between the two germline ends. Looking up the rest from reference TRBV5-1 and TRBJ2-3 gives the full variable domain: KAGVTQTPRYLIKTRGQQVTLSCSPISGHRSVSWYQQTPGQGLQFLFEYFSETQRNKGNFPGRFSGRQFSNSRSEMNVSTLELGDSALYLCASSFNSHASSTDTQYFGPGTRLTVL.

The chain joins TRBV19 to TRBJ1-3; D not certain. Germline CDR1 reads LNHDA; CDR2 reads SQIVND (reference sequence). The CDR3 is 15 amino acids. The V end lost 5 bases, the J end lost 5 bases, and 16 bases lay between the germline ends. The CDR3 nucleotides read TGTGCCAGTAGTGCGGACCGGACCCCACGAAACACCATATATTTT. This codes for CASSADRTPRNTIYF.

The V and J genes are TRBV11-1 and TRBJ2-2, with 7 bases aligning to TRBD2. Germline CDR1 reads SGHAT; CDR2 reads FQDESV (reference sequence). The CDR3 is 15 residues long. The V and J ends lost 2 bases and 6 bases, in that order; junction bases with no gene match: 6. This chain's CDR3 is CASSLLAGAAGELFF. CDR3 bases: TGTGCCAGCAGCTTACTGGCGGGAGCGGCCGGGGAGCTGTTTTTT.

The rearrangement joins TRBV28 to TRBJ2-1; 8 bases map to TRBD1. V shed 5 bases and J 0 bases; nucleotides not matched to a gene: 9. Germline CDR1 reads MDHEN; CDR2 reads SYDVKM. This CDR3 contains 17 residues. The CDR3 nucleotides read TGTGCCAGCAGTCTCCCGGACAGGGTAAGCTCCTACAATGAGCAGTTCTTC. It encodes CASSLPDRVSSYNEQFF.

The genes are TRBV10-2 and TRBJ2-5; D is possibly TRBD1 (6 bases). The CDR3 length is 13 residues. CDR1 WSHSY and CDR2 SAAADI come from the germline V gene. V was clipped by 4 bases and J by 2 bases, with 8 bases between them. CDR3 in amino acids: CASSAQGQETQYF. The CDR3 coding sequence is TGCGCCAGCAGTGCCCAGGGGCAAGAGACCCAGTACTTC.

The V call is TRBV5-4, the J call TRBJ2-3, with a tentative D call TRBD2 (5 bases). Germline V gene lookup returns CDR1 SGHNT and CDR2 YYREEE (reference sequence). The CDR3 is 13 amino acids. Trimming pared 4 bases from V and 5 bases from J, leaving 11 bases between. The CDR3 loop is CASSPLSGDTQYF. The CDR3 DNA sequence: TGTGCCAGCAGCCCGTTAAGCGGAGATACGCAGTATTTT.

V is TRBV30 and J is TRBJ1-1; D is ambiguous. Germline assignment: CDR1 GTSNPN and CDR2 SVGIG (reference sequence). This CDR3 has 12 amino acids. V was shortened by 7 bases and J by 0 bases, with 9 bases between the two germline ends. CDR3 nucleotide sequence: TGTGCCTCGTCGGGGATGAACACTGAAGCTTTCTTT. Its translation: CASSGMNTEAFF. Full variable domain (missing parts from reference TRBV30 and TRBJ1-1): SQTIHQWPATLVQPVGSPLSLECTVEGTSNPNLYWYRQAAGRGLQLLFYSVGIGQISSEVPQNLSASRPQDRQFILSSKKLLLSDSGFYLCASSGMNTEAFFGQGTRLTVV.

The gene calls are TRBV9 and TRBJ1-4; the D is unclear. In germline, CDR1 is SGDLS, CDR2 YYNGEE. Trimming took 4 bases from V and 6 from J, leaving 16 bases between them. The CDR3 is made up of 15 amino acids. The CDR3 sequence: CASSPPGPGYEKLFF. The CDR3 DNA follows: TGTGCCAGCAGCCCCCCCGGGCCGGGGTATGAAAAACTGTTTTTT.

The chain carries TRBV9 and TRBJ2-2, with 11 bases that match TRBD2. V lost 0 bases to trimming and J lost 2 bases; unmatched junction nucleotides: 9. The germline CDR1 and CDR2 sequences are SGDLS and YYNGEE. The CDR3 consists of 19 residues. The CDR3 loop reads CASSVAAASGGINTGELFF. CDR3 DNA sequence: TGTGCCAGCAGCGTAGCTGCAGCTAGCGGGGGGATCAACACCGGGGAGCTGTTTTTT.

This clone showed up just once. The gene calls are TRBV6-6 and TRBJ2-7; D possibly uses TRBD1 or TRBD2 (5 bases each). From germline, CDR1 is MNHNY and CDR2 SVGAGI (reference sequence). V dropped 6 bases and J dropped 1 base, with 13 bases sitting between them. The CDR3 runs to 14 residues. CDR3 loop: CASSQGERSYEQYF. The CDR3 DNA reads TGTGCCAGCAGCCAGGGAGAGCGATCCTACGAGCAGTACTTC.

The chain has TRBV6-1 and TRBJ2-3, with 9 positions matching TRBD1. In germline, CDR1 is MNHNS, CDR2 SASEGT. The trim removed 5 bases at V and 4 bases at J, leaving 7 bases unmatched. The CDR3 consists of 15 residues. CDR3 in amino acids: CASSPQTGGADTQYF. The CDR3 DNA reads as TGTGCCAGCAGTCCACAGACAGGGGGGGCAGATACGCAGTATTTT.

This clone was seen only a few times. The chain employs TRBV7-9 and TRBJ1-3; 8 positions agree with TRBD1. CDR1 and CDR2 from the germline V gene are SEHNR and FQNEAQ (reference sequence). Trimming cost V 5 bases and J 8 bases; bases outside gene matches: 11. The CDR3 is 15 amino acids. The CDR3 sequence: CASSPRDRSVDTIYF. CDR3 coding DNA: TGTGCCAGCAGCCCCCGGGACAGGTCGGTAGACACCATATATTTT. The variable domain in full, completed from reference TRBV7-9 and TRBJ1-3, reads DTGVSQNPRHKITKRGQNVTFRCDPISEHNRLYWYRQTLGQGPEFLTYFQNEAQLEKSRLLSDRFSAERPKGSFSTLEIQRTEQGDSAMYLCASSPRDRSVDTIYFGEGSWLTVV.

CDR3 sequence reads: CSVEGEENTEAFF. The CDR3 DNA reads TGCAGCGTTGAGGGGGAAGAGAACACTGAAGCTTTCTTT. The chain links TRBV29-1 to TRBJ1-1; possible D gene TRBD1, 5 bases. CDR3 size: 13 residues. V lost 3 bases to trimming and J lost 1 base, with 9 bases between them. From germline, CDR1 is SQVTM and CDR2 ANQGSEA.

The rearrangement uses TRBV30 and TRBJ1-2; 10 bases fit TRBD1. The CDR3 spans 13 residues. Trimming removed 2 bases from V and 8 bases from J; junction bases left unmatched: 5. Looked up from germline, CDR1 is GTSNPN and CDR2 is SVGIG (reference sequence). The CDR3 sequence: CAWSLGQGDGYTF. The CDR3 region has the DNA TGTGCCTGGAGTCTCGGACAGGGGGACGGCTACACCTTC.

This clone has more than one count but fewer than ten. This chain joins TRBV7-9 and TRBJ1-2; D gene uncertain. CDR1 and CDR2 from the germline V gene are SEHNR and FQNEAQ (reference sequence). CDR3 length equals 12 residues. With 4 bases removed from V and 4 bases from J, the gap between germline ends came to 7 bases. CDR3 sequence reads: CASSYWAYGYTF. The CDR3 nucleotides are TGTGCCAGCAGCTACTGGGCCTATGGCTACACCTTC.

The chain couples TRBV2 to TRBJ1-4, with D uncertain. CDR3 length: 13 amino acids. Germline V gene sequence: CDR1 SNHLY, CDR2 FYNNEI. With 4 bases removed from V and 5 bases from J, the gap between germline ends came to 8 bases. DNA of the CDR3: TGTGCCAGCAGTGGGGCGTTGAATGAAAAACTGTTTTTT. Translation: CASSGALNEKLFF.

The V gene is TRBV6-5, the J gene TRBJ2-7, with D hard to call. The V end lost 5 bases, the J end lost 7 bases, and 21 bases lay between the germline ends. The CDR3 runs to 15 residues. The germline CDR1 and CDR2 sequences are MNHEY and SVGAGI. The CDR3 region has the DNA TGTGCCAGCAGTCTCCTCTTATTGGGGTCCCGGGAGCAGTACTTC. This translates into CASSLLLLGSREQYF.

The chain is built from TRBV5-1 and TRBJ2-1, with 7 nucleotides matching TRBD2. Germline V gene sequence: CDR1 SGHRS, CDR2 YFSETQ. This CDR3 contains 17 residues. Losses at the gene ends were 0 bases for V and 0 bases for J; bases not matched to a gene: 6. The CDR3 region has the DNA TGCGCCAGCAGCTTGGAGGCTAGCGGAAGCTCCTACAATGAGCAGTTCTTC. The encoded protein is CASSLEASGSSYNEQFF.

This clone is a singleton in its sample. The chain combines TRBV7-2 with TRBJ1-1; 7 bases map to TRBD1. The junction had 8 bases not matched to a gene; V was cut back by 3 bases and J by 10 bases. Germline loops: CDR1 SGHTA, CDR2 FQGNSA. The CDR3 is 13 residues long. CDR3 nucleotide sequence: TGTGCCAGCAGCTTTAGGACAGGCGGGTCAGCTTTCTTT. It translates to CASSFRTGGSAFF.

The J gene is TRBJ2-7, the V gene TRBV7-2; no firm D call. This CDR3 comprises 11 residues. Germline lookup yields CDR1 SGHTA and CDR2 FQGNSA. The germline V and J ends were trimmed by 5 bases and 0 bases, with 2 bases remaining between them. The CDR3 sequence: CASSPSYEQYF. CDR3 sequence (DNA): TGTGCCAGCAGCCCCTCCTACGAGCAGTACTTC.